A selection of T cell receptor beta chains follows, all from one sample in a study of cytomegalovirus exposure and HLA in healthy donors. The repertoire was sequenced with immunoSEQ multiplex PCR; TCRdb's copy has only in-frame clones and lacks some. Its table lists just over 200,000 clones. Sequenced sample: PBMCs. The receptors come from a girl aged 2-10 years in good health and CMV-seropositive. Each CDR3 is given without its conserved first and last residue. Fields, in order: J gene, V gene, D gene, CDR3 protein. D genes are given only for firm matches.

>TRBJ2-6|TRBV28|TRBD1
ASSRTGAGANVLT
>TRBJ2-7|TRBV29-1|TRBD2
SLRDYNYEQY
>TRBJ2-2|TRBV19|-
ASSSDSLNTGELF
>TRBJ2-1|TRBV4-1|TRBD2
ASSQEKLAGISNEQF
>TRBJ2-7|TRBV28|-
ASSPPLSGYEQY
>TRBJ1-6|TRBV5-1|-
ASSLVSTGDSPLH
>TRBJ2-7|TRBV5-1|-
ASSLTRGFSYEQY
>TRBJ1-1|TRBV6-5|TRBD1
ASSYEGQGEAF
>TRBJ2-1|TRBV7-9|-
ASSLEQWEQF
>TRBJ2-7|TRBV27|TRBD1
ASRPTGTNYEQY